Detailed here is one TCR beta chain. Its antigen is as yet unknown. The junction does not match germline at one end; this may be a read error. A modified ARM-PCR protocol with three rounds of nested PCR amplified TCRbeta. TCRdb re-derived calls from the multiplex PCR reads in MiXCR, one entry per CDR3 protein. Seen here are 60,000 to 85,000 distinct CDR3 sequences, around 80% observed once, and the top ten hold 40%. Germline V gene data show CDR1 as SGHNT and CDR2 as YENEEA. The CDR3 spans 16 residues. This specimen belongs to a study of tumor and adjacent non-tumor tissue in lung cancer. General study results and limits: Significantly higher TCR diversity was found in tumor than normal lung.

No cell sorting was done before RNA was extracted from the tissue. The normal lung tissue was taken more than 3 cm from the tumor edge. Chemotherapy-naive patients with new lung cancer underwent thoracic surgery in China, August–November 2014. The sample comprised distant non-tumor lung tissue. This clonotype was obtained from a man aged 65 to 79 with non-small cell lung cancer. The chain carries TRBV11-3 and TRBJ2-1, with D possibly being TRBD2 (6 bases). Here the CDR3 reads CAISLASGTAYNEQFF. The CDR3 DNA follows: TGTGCCATCAGCTTGGCCTCCGGGACTGCTTACAATGAGCAGTTCTTC.